This TCR beta chain was sequenced during a study of blood T cell repertoires in COVID-19. Across the whole study: COVID-19 samples, acute and convalescent, were from the United States, Italy and Spain. T cells, B-cell-depleted T cells, or PBMCs supplied cDNA or gDNA.

Trimming stripped 8 bases from V and 2 bases from J, with 16 bases between. Per the germline V gene, CDR1 is LNHDA and CDR2 is SQIVND (reference sequence). The CDR3 is 14 residues long. Per the study methods: Using reference gene primer amplification, nucleated cell counts were estimated. The repertoire was sequenced with immunoSEQ multiplex PCR; TCRdb's copy has only in-frame clones and lacks some. From that table come the V and J calls and clone size; the DNA was used to work out D and trimming. The table records over 350,000 clones, approximately 90% of them present only once. The chain links TRBV19 to TRBJ2-7, with a possible D match to TRBD1 (6 bases). This TCR came from a woman in her twenties or thirties with active or convalescent COVID-19. Input material: peripheral blood. In DNA form, the CDR3 reads TGTGCCAGTGCTCCCTACCGGGACACCTACGAGCAGTACTTC. Protein product: CASAPYRDTYEQYF.